The next 3 T cell receptor beta chains were all read from a single sample in a study of T-cell memory formation after mild COVID-19. TCRdb re-derived calls from the 5' RACE reads in MiXCR, one entry per CDR3 protein. The sample holds 200,000 to 250,000 distinct CDR3 sequences, 9.5% seen once. Sequenced: PBMCs or a T cell subset sorted from them (not recorded which). The origin of the receptors is a man aged 18 to 30 who had mild COVID-19 (a few samples of this study predate the infection). Cell type and time point are not known.

V gene TRBV4-3 combines with J gene TRBJ1-5; D remains ambiguous. The germline V gene encodes CDR1 LGHNA and CDR2 YSLEER. Trimming removed 1 base at V and 6 bases at J, with 7 bases between. This CDR3 is built from 13 residues. CDR3 amino acids: CASSQGISQPQHF. The DNA for the CDR3 is TGCGCCAGCAGCCAAGGAATAAGTCAGCCCCAGCATTTT.

This clonotype was observed many times. V is TRBV11-2 and J is TRBJ2-7; TRBD1 might be the D (5 bases). Trimming cost V 2 bases and J 5 bases, with 7 bases left between them. Germline-derived CDR1 and CDR2 are SGHAT and FQNNGV. The CDR3 extends over 12 amino acids. Here the CDR3 reads CASSLQGHEQYF. The CDR3 region has the DNA TGTGCCAGCAGCTTACAGGGCCACGAGCAGTACTTC.

This clonotype was detected a few times. Sequence at one end of the junction differs from germline and may be a read error. The rearrangement joins TRBV7-7 to TRBJ2-2, with D tentatively TRBD1 or TRBD2 (6 bases each). This CDR3 contains 16 residues. The germline CDR1 and CDR2 sequences are SSHAT and FNYEAQ (reference sequence). This chain's CDR3 is CASSLRGASVTGELFF. The CDR3 DNA reads TGTGCTAGCAGCTTAAGGGGGGCGAGTGTTACCGGGGAGCTGTTTTTT.